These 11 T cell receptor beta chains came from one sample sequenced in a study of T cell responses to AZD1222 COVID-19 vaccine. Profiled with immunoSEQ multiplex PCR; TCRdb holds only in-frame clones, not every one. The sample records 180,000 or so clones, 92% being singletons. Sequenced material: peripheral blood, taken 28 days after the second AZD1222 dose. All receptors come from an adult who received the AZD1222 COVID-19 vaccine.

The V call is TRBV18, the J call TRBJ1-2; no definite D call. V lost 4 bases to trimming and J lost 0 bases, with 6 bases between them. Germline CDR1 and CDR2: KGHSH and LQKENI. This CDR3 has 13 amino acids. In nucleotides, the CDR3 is TGTGCCAGCTCACGAAAGGCTAACTATGGCTACACCTTC. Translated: CASSRKANYGYTF.

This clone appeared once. This CDR3 is CASSLAGGNSPLHF. CDR3 nucleotides: TGTGCCAGCAGCTTAGCGGGGGGTAATTCACCCCTCCACTTT. This rearrangement joins TRBV7-8 to TRBJ1-6; D perhaps matches TRBD1 (5 bases). V was shortened by 0 bases and J by 6 bases, with 6 bases between the two germline ends. The CDR3 runs to 14 residues. Germline CDR1 reads SGHVS; CDR2 reads FQNEAQ.

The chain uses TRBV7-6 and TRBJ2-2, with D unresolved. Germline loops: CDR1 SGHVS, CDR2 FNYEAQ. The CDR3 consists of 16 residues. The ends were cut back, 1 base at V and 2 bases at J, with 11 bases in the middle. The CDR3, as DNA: TGTGCCAGCAGCTTAGGGGGTCGGCGTAACACCGGGGAGCTGTTTTTT. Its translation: CASSLGGRRNTGELFF.

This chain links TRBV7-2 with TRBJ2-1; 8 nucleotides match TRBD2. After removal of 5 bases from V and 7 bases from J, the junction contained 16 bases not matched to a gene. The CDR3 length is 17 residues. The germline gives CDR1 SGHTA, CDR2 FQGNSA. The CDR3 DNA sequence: TGTGCCAGCAGCCCTGGCGGAGCGGGGGCCGCCGGAAATGAGCAGTTCTTC. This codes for CASSPGGAGAAGNEQFF.

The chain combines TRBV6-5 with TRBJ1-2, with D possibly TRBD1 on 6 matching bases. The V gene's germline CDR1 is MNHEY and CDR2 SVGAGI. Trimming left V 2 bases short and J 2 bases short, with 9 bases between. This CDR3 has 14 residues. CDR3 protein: CASSYAGQNYGYTF. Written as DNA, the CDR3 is TGTGCCAGCAGTTACGCCGGACAGAACTATGGCTACACCTTC.

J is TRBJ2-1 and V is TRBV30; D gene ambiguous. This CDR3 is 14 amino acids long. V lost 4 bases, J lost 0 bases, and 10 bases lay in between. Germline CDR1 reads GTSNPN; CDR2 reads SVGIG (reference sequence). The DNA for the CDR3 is TGTGCCTGGACCCCCACAAGCTCCTACAATGAGCAGTTCTTC. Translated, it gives CAWTPTSSYNEQFF.

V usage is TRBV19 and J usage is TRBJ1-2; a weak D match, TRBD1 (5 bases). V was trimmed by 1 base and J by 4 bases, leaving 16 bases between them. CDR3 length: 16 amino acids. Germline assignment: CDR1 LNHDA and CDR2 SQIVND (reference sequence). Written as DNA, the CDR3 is TGTGCCAGTAGTATAGTAGGGGTAGGATCGGGCTATGGCTACACCTTC. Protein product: CASSIVGVGSGYGYTF.

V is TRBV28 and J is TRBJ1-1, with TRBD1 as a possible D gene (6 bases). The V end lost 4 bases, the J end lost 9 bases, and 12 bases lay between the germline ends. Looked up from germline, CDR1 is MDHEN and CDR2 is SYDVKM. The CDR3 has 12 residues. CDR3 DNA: TGTGCCAGCAGTTCACAGGGTATGCAAGCTTTCTTT. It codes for CASSSQGMQAFF.

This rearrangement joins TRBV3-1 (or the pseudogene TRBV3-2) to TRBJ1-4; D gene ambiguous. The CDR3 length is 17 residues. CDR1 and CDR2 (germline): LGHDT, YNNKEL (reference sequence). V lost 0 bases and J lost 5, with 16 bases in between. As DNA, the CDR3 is TGTGCCAGCAGCCAAGATGGGCGAGAAGCCCCAAATGAAAAACTGTTTTTT. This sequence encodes CASSQDGREAPNEKLFF.

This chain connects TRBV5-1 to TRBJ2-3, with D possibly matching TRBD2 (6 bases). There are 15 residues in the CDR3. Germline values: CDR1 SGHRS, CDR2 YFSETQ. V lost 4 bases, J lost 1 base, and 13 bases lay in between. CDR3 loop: CASSHGTSRTDTQYF. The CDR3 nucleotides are TGCGCCAGCAGCCATGGGACTTCTCGCACAGATACGCAGTATTTT.

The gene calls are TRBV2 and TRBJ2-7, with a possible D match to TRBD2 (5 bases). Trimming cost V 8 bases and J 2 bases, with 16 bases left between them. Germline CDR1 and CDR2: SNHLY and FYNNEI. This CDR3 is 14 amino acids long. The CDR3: CASSGPGFPYEQYF. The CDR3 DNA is TGTGCCAGCTCCGGCCCGGGGTTCCCCTACGAGCAGTACTTC.